These 11 T cell receptor beta chains came from one sample sequenced in a study of identical twins. TCRdb passed the 5' RACE reads through MiXCR, listing each CDR3 protein once. The sample records about 470,000 distinct CDR3 sequences, 20% to 25% being singletons. These data were likewise used in another study, on T cells expressing NK-cell markers.

Sequencing was carried out using CD4+ T cells sorted from blood. These receptors came from a woman between 18 and 30 years old in good health.

There are a few counts of this clonotype. This chain connects TRBV20-1 to TRBJ2-1, with 7 bases aligning to TRBD2. CDR1 DFQATT and CDR2 SNEGSKA come from the germline V gene (reference sequence). The CDR3 runs to 16 residues. V lost 0 bases and J lost 0; bases outside the gene matches: 5. The CDR3 nucleotides read TGCAGTGCTAGAGATGGGGGGGGTAGCTCCTACAATGAGCAGTTCTTC. Protein sequence: CSARDGGGSSYNEQFF.

This rearrangement joins TRBV7-6 to TRBJ2-5; D not resolved. Trimming stripped 1 base from V and 4 bases from J, with 13 bases between. The CDR3 covers 15 residues. Germline CDR1 and CDR2: SGHVS and FNYEAQ. The CDR3 DNA reads as TGTGCCAGCAGCTTAGTGGTGAGCAGCGTAGAGACCCAGTACTTC. This codes for CASSLVVSSVETQYF.

J is TRBJ1-1 and V is TRBV5-1; no definite D call. This CDR3 comprises 14 residues. CDR1 SGHRS and CDR2 YFSETQ come from the germline V gene. V was cut by 6 bases and J by 0 bases, with 12 bases left in between. The CDR3 DNA sequence: TGCGCCAGCAAGGCCCCTGAAGTGAACACTGAAGCTTTCTTT. The encoded protein is CASKAPEVNTEAFF.

This chain links TRBV5-1 with TRBJ2-7; 7 bases map to TRBD1. The CDR3 consists of 13 residues. The V gene's germline CDR1 is SGHRS and CDR2 YFSETQ. Germline trimming cut 7 bases from V and 3 bases from J; bases unmatched to any gene: 7. The CDR3 coding sequence is TGCGCCAGCGGGGACAGTAACTACTACGAGCAGTACTTC. It yields the protein CASGDSNYYEQYF.

This clonotype was counted at least ten times. V usage is TRBV12-3 or TRBV12-4 and J usage is TRBJ1-4; D is unresolved. Trimming took off 4 bases at V and 13 bases at J, with 10 bases between the two ends. The CDR3 extends over 11 amino acids. The CDR3 is CASSSREGLFF. The CDR3 DNA sequence: TGTGCCAGCAGTTCTCGGGAGGGACTGTTTTTT.

The chain couples TRBV29-1 to TRBJ2-5; D call uncertain. CDR3 length equals 12 residues. Germline V gene sequence: CDR1 SQVTM, CDR2 ANQGSEA. Trimming stripped 4 bases from V and 4 bases from J, with 10 bases between. The DNA for the CDR3 is TGCAGCGTTGTCAGTTGGGCAGAGACCCAGTACTTC. The encoded protein is CSVVSWAETQYF.

A few counts support this clonotype. The chain combines TRBV11-1 with TRBJ2-1; 10 bases are shared with TRBD1. Germline V gene lookup returns CDR1 SGHAT and CDR2 FQDESV (reference sequence). J lost 7 bases, V lost 5 bases, and 17 bases had no gene match. This CDR3 contains 18 residues. CDR3 nucleotides: TGTGCCAGCAGCGCCCGAAGTTTTAGGGACAGGGGCCCGAATGAGCAGTTCTTC. It translates to CASSARSFRDRGPNEQFF.

The rearrangement joins TRBV20-1 to TRBJ2-3; a weak D match, TRBD1 (6 bases). CDR3 length equals 14 residues. CDR1 and CDR2 (germline): DFQATT, SNEGSKA (reference sequence). The V and J ends lost 4 bases and 0 bases respectively, with 11 bases between them. CDR3 amino acids: CSATWDISTDTQYF. In DNA, the CDR3 is TGCAGTGCTACATGGGACATTAGCACAGATACGCAGTATTTT.

The chain recombines TRBV11-2 with TRBJ2-5, with D possibly TRBD1 on 6 matching bases. Trimming took 5 bases from V and 5 from J, leaving 15 bases between them. Germline assignment: CDR1 SGHAT and CDR2 FQNNGV. The CDR3 has 14 amino acids. This CDR3 is CASSLSGQGETQYF. The CDR3 region has the DNA TGTGCCAGCAGCCTGTCAGGGCAGGGGGAGACCCAGTACTTC.

This clonotype showed up just a few times. V and J are TRBV20-1 and TRBJ2-7; D possibly uses TRBD1 or TRBD2 (7 bases each). The CDR3 spans 12 residues. Per the germline V gene, CDR1 is DFQATT and CDR2 is SNEGSKA (reference sequence). V was clipped by 6 bases and J by 6 bases, with 15 bases between them. CDR3 sequence reads: CSAGRGPGEQYF. The CDR3 coding sequence is TGCAGTGCGGGGAGGGGGCCTGGCGAGCAGTACTTC.

Only a few counts were recorded for this clonotype. The DNA of the CDR3 is TGTGCCACTTCTACAGGGGTGAACACTGAAGCTTTCTTT. It yields the protein CATSTGVNTEAFF. V usage is TRBV7-3 and J usage is TRBJ1-1, with 7 bases aligning to TRBD1. Germline V gene sequence: CDR1 SGHTA, CDR2 FQGTGA. Unmatched junction bases numbered 5, after V lost 10 bases and J lost 0 bases. This CDR3 has 13 residues.